Listed here is a single T cell receptor beta chain. The CDR3 covers 15 residues. Germline values: CDR1 MGHRA, CDR2 YSYEKL. J was trimmed by 7 bases and V by 4 bases; bases with no gene match: 10. This sample was included in a study of glioma-infiltrating T cells after dendritic cell vaccination. The primer mix had 60 V beta and 13 J beta primers. Profiled with immunoSEQ multiplex PCR; TCRdb holds only in-frame clones, not every one. The data hold more than 85,000 clones, with 70% to 90% observed a single time. V gene TRBV4-1 combines with J gene TRBJ2-3, with 8 bases fitting TRBD2. This clonotype originated in a human donor with glioblastoma. The starting material was blood, obtained before dendritic cell vaccination. CDR3 protein: CASSPGTRGSYTQYF. The CDR3 DNA reads TGCGCCAGCAGCCCAGGGACTAGGGGGAGTTATACGCAGTATTTT.